This note documents a single T cell receptor (beta chain) sequence. Its target is not known. This specimen comes from a study of PD-1 blockade in classical Hodgkin lymphoma. Overall study results and limits: Complete responders' baseline diversity resembled that of newly diagnosed patients. The CD4+ diversity rise by C4D1 was clearest in complete responders. When nivolumab was started under 1 year after ASCT, patients were excluded. When set against healthy donors, newly diagnosed patients were reported to show lower baseline TCR diversity.

Only in-frame clones appear in the TCRdb table, and some are missing; sequencing was by immunoSEQ multiplex PCR. In the table there are about 9,800 clones, approximately 74% of which are singletons. The time point is: cycle 4 day 1 (C4D1), after about 6 weeks of nivolumab. Brentuximab vedotin exposure varied among the patients, all of whom had relapsed after autologous stem cell transplantation. PBMCs, once thawed, yielded CD8+ T cells isolated by magnetic negative selection. This CDR3 has 15 residues. CDR1 is LNHNV, CDR2 YYDKDF, per germline (reference sequence). Trimming pared 0 bases from V and 0 bases from J, leaving 9 bases between.

The receptor comes from a human donor with classical Hodgkin lymphoma. This sequence joins TRBV15 and TRBJ2-7, with a possible D match to TRBD1 (5 bases). Sequencing used CD8+ T cells from blood, obtained before the fourth cycle of nivolumab. The CDR3 DNA follows: TGTGCCACCAGCAGAGATAGCCAGGGCTCCTACGAGCAGTACTTC. Protein product: CATSRDSQGSYEQYF.